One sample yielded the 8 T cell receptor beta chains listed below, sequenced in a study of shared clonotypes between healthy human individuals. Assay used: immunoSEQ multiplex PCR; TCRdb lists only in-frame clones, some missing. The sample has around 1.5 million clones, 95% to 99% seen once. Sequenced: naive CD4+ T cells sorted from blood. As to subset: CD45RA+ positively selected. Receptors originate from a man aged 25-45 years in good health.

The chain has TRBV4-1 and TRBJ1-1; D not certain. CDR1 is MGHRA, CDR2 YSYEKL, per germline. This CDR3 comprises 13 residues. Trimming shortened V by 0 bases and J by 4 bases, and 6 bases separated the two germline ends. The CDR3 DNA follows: TGCGCCAGCAGCCAAGACTTTCTCACTGAAGCTTTCTTT. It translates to CASSQDFLTEAFF.

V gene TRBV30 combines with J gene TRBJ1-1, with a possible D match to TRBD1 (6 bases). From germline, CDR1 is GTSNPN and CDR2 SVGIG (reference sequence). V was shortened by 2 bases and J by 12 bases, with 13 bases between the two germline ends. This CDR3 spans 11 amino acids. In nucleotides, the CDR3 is TGTGCCTGGAGTTCTACAGGGAGTTCTTTCTTT. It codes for CAWSSTGSSFF.

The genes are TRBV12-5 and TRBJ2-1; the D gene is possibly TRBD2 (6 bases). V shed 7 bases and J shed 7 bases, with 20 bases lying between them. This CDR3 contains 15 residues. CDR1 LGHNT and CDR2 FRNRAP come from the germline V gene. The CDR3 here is CASAPHSGGVNEQFF. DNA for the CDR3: TGTGCTAGTGCCCCCCATAGCGGTGGGGTAAATGAGCAGTTCTTC.

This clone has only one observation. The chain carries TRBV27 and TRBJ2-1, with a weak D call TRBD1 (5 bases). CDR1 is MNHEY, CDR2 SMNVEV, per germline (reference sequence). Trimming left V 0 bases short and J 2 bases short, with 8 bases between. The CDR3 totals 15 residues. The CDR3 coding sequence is TGTGCCAGCAGTTTATCGACAGAAACCTACAATGAGCAGTTCTTC. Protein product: CASSLSTETYNEQFF.

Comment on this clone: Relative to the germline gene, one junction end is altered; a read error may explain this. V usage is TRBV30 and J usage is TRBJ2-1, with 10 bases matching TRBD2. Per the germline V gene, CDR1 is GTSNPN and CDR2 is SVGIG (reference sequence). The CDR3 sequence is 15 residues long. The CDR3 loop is CAWSLRGTSVGERFF. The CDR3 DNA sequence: TGTGCCTGGAGTTTGAGGGGGACTAGCGTGGGTGAGCGGTTCTTC. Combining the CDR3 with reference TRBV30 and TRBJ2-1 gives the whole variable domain SQTIHQWPATLVQPVGSPLSLECTVEGTSNPNLYWYRQAAGRGLQLLFYSVGIGQISSEVPQNLSASRPQDRQFILSSKKLLLSDSGFYLCAWSLRGTSVGERFFGPGTRLTVL.

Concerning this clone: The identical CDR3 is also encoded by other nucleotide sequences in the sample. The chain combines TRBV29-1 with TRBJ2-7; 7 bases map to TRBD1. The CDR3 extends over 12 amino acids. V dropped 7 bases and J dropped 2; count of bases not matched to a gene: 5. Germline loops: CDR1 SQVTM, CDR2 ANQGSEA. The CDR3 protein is CSAVTGPYEQYF. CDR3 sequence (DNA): TGCAGCGCTGTGACAGGGCCCTACGAGCAGTACTTC.

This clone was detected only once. In DNA, the CDR3 is TGTGCCAGCAGCCCCCTAGAGGGGGAGAACACCGGGGAGCTGTTTTTT. This gives the protein CASSPLEGENTGELFF. V usage is TRBV11-3 and J usage is TRBJ2-2; tentative D call: TRBD1 (6 bases). V was shortened by 5 bases and J by 1 base, with 14 bases between the two germline ends. Germline assignment: CDR1 SGHNT and CDR2 YENEEA. The CDR3 runs 16 residues.

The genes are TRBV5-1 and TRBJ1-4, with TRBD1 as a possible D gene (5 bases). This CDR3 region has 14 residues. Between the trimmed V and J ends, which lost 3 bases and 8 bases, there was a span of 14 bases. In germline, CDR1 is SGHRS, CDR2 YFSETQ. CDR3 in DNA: TGCGCCAGCAGCTCGACCCAGGGACCCGAAAAACTGTTTTTT. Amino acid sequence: CASSSTQGPEKLFF.